This T cell receptor beta chain derives from a study of T-cell memory formation after mild COVID-19. Trimming took 5 bases from V and 2 from J; bases not matched to a gene: 11. There are 16 residues in the CDR3. Germline lookup yields CDR1 SGHVS and CDR2 FQNEAQ. Findings and limits, study-wide: A balance of CD4 and CD8 characterized clones contracting day 15 to 85, whereas later expanders leaned CD4+. Cross-reactive memory seemingly joined, as some responding clones were found in pre-infection memory. Researchers report contracting CD4+ clones mostly in CM and EM, with CD8+ clones in EMRA.

The 5'RACE method, run with constant-segment primers, produced TCR alpha and TCR beta cDNA libraries (carrying sample barcodes and UMIs). MiXCR was run by TCRdb on the 5' RACE reads, yielding one entry per CDR3 protein. In the table there are 200,000 or so distinct CDR3 sequences, roughly 17% of which are singletons. As regards this clonotype: The antigen remains unidentified.

The TCR sequence derives from an adult woman who had mild COVID-19 (a few samples of this study predate the infection). Cell type and time point are not known. Sequenced material: PBMCs or a T cell subset sorted from them (not recorded which). V and J are TRBV7-8 and TRBJ2-7; TRBD2 aligns across 8 bases. The CDR3 DNA sequence: TGTGCCAGCAGCATTAACGCGGCGGGGGGTGCCTACGAGCAGTACTTC. Translated, it gives CASSINAAGGAYEQYF.